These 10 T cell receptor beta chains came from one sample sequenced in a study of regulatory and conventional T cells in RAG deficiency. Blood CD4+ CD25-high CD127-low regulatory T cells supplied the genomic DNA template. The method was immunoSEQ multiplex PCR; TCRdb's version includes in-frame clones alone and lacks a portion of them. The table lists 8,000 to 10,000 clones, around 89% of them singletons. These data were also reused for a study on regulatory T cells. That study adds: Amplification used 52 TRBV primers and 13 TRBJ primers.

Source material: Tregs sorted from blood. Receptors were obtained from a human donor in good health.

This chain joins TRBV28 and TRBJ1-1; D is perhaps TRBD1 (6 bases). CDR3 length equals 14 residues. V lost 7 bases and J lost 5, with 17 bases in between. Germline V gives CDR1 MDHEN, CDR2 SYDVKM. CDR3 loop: CASTLQGRSTEAFF. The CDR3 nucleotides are TGTGCCAGCACCCTACAGGGCCGGAGTACTGAAGCTTTCTTT.

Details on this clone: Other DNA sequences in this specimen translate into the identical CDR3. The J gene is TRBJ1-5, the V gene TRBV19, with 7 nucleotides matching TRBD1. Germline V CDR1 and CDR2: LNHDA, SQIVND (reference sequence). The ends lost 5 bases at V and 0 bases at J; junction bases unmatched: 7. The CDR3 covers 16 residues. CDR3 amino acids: CASSPRQGNSNQPQHF. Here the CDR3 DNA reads TGTGCCAGTAGTCCTCGACAGGGTAATAGCAATCAGCCCCAGCATTTT. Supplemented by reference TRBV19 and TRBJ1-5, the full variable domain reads DGGITQSPKYLFRKEGQNVTLSCEQNLNHDAMYWYRQDPGQGLRLIYYSQIVNDFQKGDIAEGYSVSREKKESFPLTVTSAQKNPTAFYLCASSPRQGNSNQPQHFGDGTRLSIL.

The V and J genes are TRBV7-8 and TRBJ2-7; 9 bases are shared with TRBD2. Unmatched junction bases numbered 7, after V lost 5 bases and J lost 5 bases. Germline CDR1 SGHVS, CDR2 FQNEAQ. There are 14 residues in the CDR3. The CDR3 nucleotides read TGTGCCAGCAGCCTTAGCGGGAGTCGGGACGAGCAGTACTTC. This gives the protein CASSLSGSRDEQYF.

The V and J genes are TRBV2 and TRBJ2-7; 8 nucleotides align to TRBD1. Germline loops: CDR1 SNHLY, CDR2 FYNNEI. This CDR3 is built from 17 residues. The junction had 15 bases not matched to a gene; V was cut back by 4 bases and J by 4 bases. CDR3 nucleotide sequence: TGTGCCAGCAGTGTCGACAGGGGACGTTTTAAAGGTTACGAGCAGTACTTC. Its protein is CASSVDRGRFKGYEQYF.

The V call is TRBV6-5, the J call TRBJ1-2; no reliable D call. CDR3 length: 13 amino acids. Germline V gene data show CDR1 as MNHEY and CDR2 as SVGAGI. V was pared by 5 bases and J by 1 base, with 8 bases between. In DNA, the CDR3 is TGTGCCAGCAGTGAAACGGATAACTATGGCTACACCTTC. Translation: CASSETDNYGYTF.

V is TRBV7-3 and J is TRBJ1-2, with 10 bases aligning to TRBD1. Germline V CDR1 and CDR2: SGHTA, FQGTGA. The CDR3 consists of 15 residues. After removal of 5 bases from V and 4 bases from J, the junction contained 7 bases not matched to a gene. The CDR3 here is CASSQTGTGVYGYTF. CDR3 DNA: TGTGCCAGCAGCCAAACCGGGACAGGGGTCTATGGCTACACCTTC. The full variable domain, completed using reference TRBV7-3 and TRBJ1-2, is GAGVSQTPSNKVTEKGKYVELRCDPISGHTALYWYRQSLGQGPEFLIYFQGTGAADDSGLPNDRFFAVRPEGSVSTLKIQRTERGDSAVYLCASSQTGTGVYGYTFGSGTRLTVV.

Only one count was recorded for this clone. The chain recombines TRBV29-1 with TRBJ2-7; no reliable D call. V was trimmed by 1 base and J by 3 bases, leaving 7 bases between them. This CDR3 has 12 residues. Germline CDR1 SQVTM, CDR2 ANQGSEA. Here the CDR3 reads CSVEGQHYEQYF. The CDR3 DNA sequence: TGCAGCGTTGAAGGACAACACTACGAGCAGTACTTC.

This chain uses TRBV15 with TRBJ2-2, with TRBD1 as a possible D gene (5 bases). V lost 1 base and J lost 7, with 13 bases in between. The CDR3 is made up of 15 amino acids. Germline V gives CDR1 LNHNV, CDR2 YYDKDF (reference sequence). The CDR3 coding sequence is TGTGCCACCAGCAGAGCCAGGGTCGAGGACGGGGAGCTGTTTTTT. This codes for CATSRARVEDGELFF.

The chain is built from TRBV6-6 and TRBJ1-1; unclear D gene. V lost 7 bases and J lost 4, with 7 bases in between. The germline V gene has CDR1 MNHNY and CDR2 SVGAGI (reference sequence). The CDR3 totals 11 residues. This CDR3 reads CASTSRTEAFF. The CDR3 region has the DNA TGTGCCAGCACCTCCCGCACTGAAGCTTTCTTT.

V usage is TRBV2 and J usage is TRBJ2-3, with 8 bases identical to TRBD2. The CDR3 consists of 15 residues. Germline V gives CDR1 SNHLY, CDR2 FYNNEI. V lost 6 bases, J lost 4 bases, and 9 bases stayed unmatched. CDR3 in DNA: TGTGCCAGCAGCCCAGCGGGGGTCGGAGCAGATACGCAGTATTTT. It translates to CASSPAGVGADTQYF. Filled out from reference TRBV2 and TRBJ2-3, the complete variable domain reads EPEVTQTPSHQVTQMGQEVILRCVPISNHLYFYWYRQILGQKVEFLVSFYNNEISEKSEIFDDQFSVERPDGSNFTLKIRSTKLEDSAMYFCASSPAGVGADTQYFGPGTRLTVL.